One sample yielded the 10 T cell receptor beta chains listed below, sequenced in a study of control samples from healthy donors and cancer patients. The method was immunoSEQ multiplex PCR; TCRdb's version includes in-frame clones alone and lacks a portion of them. The table records approximately 170,000 clones, around nine tenths of them present only once. Sequenced input: blood. The receptors were sampled from a woman younger than 45 in good health.

This chain joins TRBV6-5 and TRBJ1-5, with 8 positions matching TRBD1. The germline gives CDR1 MNHEY, CDR2 SVGAGI. The CDR3 spans 14 residues. V dropped 5 bases and J dropped 6; count of bases not matched to a gene: 6. CDR3 bases: TGTGCCAGCAGTAGACAGGGGACGGGTCAGCCCCAGCATTTT. Its translation is CASSRQGTGQPQHF.

J is TRBJ2-5 and V is TRBV5-1; D may be TRBD1 or TRBD2 (5 bases each). The CDR3 has 13 amino acids. With 7 bases removed from V and 5 bases from J, the gap between germline ends came to 15 bases. CDR1 SGHRS and CDR2 YFSETQ come from the germline V gene. The CDR3 DNA is TGCGCCAGCGACCCTGGGGGACGGGAGACCCAGTACTTC. It codes for CASDPGGRETQYF.

The chain links TRBV13 to TRBJ2-3, with TRBD2 as a possible D gene (7 bases). CDR1 and CDR2 from the germline V gene are PRHDT and FYEKMQ (reference sequence). The CDR3 runs to 15 residues. Trimming removed 5 bases at V and 4 bases at J, with 16 bases between. CDR3 nucleotides: TGTGCCAGCAGCCCCCGCGGGGGCGAGGCAGATACGCAGTATTTT. This codes for CASSPRGGEADTQYF.

A note on this clone: An end of the junction differs from the germline gene, which may be a read error. The rearrangement links TRBV7-9 to TRBJ2-7; D unclear. The CDR3 totals 8 residues. CDR1 SEHNR and CDR2 FQNEAQ come from the germline V gene (reference sequence). As DNA, the CDR3 is TGTGCCAGCAGCTTGGGTTCCTTC. It codes for CASSLGSF.

The V gene is TRBV24-1, the J gene TRBJ1-2, with a possible D match to TRBD1 (5 bases). V dropped 7 bases and J dropped 3 bases, with 23 bases sitting between them. The CDR3 contains 17 residues. Germline CDR1 KGHDR, CDR2 SFDVKD. In nucleotides, the CDR3 is TGTGCCACCAGCTCCACAGCCCGGGGTAGGGGTGACTATGGCTACACCTTC. Protein product: CATSSTARGRGDYGYTF.

This chain links TRBV7-9 with TRBJ2-1; D may match TRBD1 or TRBD2 (5 bases each). The germline V gene has CDR1 SEHNR and CDR2 FQNEAQ (reference sequence). The CDR3 is 17 amino acids. V shed 1 base and J shed 0 bases, with 13 bases lying between them. In nucleotides, the CDR3 is TGTGCCAGCAGCTTAGGGCCGCGAGGGGCCTCCTACAATGAGCAGTTCTTC. Amino acids: CASSLGPRGASYNEQFF.

The CDR3: CASSLGGWDGYTF. The CDR3 DNA sequence: TGTGCCAGCAGTTTGGGGGGGTGGGATGGCTACACCTTC. The V gene is TRBV12-3 or TRBV12-4, the J gene TRBJ1-2; the D gene is possibly TRBD1 (5 bases). The V gene lost 3 bases and the J gene lost 6 bases, with 11 bases spanning the gap. This CDR3 is built from 13 residues.

This chain connects TRBV5-4 to TRBJ1-2, with 9 bases fitting TRBD1. Germline CDR1 and CDR2: SGHNT and YYREEE (reference sequence). Trimming at V came to 3 bases and at J to 8 bases, leaving 8 bases not matched to a gene. The CDR3 covers 14 residues. CDR3 DNA sequence: TGTGCCAGCAGCTCCCCAGACAGGGGGAGGGGCTACACCTTC. Its protein is CASSSPDRGRGYTF.

The rearrangement links TRBV7-9 to TRBJ2-2; 7 nucleotides align to TRBD2. Germline CDR1 and CDR2: SEHNR and FQNEAQ (reference sequence). This CDR3 is 15 amino acids long. The V and J ends lost 2 bases and 4 bases, in that order; junction bases with no gene match: 4. CDR3 sequence (DNA): TGTGCCAGCAGCTTACACGGGGGGTCCACCGGGGAGCTGTTTTTT. It translates to CASSLHGGSTGELFF.

The chain links TRBV7-9 to TRBJ2-3; 11 bases map to TRBD2. V shed 4 bases, J shed 2 bases, and the junction held 2 bases outside the gene matches. There are 15 residues in the CDR3. The germline V gene has CDR1 SEHNR and CDR2 FQNEAQ (reference sequence). The CDR3 sequence is CASSWTSGFTDTQYF. The CDR3 DNA follows: TGTGCCAGCAGCTGGACTAGCGGGTTCACAGATACGCAGTATTTT.